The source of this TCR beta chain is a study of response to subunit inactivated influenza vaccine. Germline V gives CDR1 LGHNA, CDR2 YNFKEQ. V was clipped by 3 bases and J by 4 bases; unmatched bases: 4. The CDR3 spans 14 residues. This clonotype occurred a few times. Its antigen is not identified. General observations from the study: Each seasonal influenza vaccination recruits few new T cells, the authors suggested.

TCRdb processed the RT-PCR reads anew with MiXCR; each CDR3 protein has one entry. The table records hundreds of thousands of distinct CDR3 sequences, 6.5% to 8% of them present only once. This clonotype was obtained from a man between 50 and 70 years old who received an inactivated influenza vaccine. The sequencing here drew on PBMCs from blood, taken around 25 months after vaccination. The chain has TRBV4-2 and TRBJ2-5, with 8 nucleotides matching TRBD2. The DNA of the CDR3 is TGTGCCAGCAGCCAGTTAAGCGGGGGAGAGACCCAGTACTTC. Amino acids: CASSQLSGGETQYF.